The 22 T cell receptor beta chains in this list originate from one sample, sequenced in a study of PD-1 blockade in classical Hodgkin lymphoma. Time point of the sample: cycle 4 day 1 (C4D1), after more than five weeks of nivolumab. All patients relapsed after autologous stem cell transplantation, and brentuximab vedotin exposure varied. Purified CD4+ T cells were obtained from thawed PBMCs through magnetic negative selection. TCRdb keeps only in-frame clones here, not all; method: immunoSEQ multiplex PCR. The repertoire holds around 25,000 clones, 85% to 90% seen once, with about 2.4% in the top ten. This specimen consisted of CD4+ T cells from blood, obtained before the fourth cycle of nivolumab. These receptors were taken from a human donor with classical Hodgkin lymphoma.

This clone was seen a single time. This rearrangement joins TRBV6-1 to TRBJ2-1, with TRBD1 as a possible D gene (6 bases). Trimming took 6 bases from V and 8 from J, leaving 20 bases between them. The CDR3 spans 15 residues. The V gene's germline CDR1 is MNHNS and CDR2 SASEGT. The CDR3: CASREQGSLSDEQFF. The DNA for the CDR3 is TGTGCCAGCAGGGAACAGGGAAGCCTTAGCGATGAGCAGTTCTTC.

The V call is TRBV7-6, the J call TRBJ2-3, with TRBD2 identical over 14 bases. The germline V gene encodes CDR1 SGHVS and CDR2 FNYEAQ. The CDR3 runs 19 residues. V was clipped by 5 bases and J by 1 base; unmatched bases: 11. CDR3 protein: CASSLLSGTSGSGTDTQYF. CDR3 coding DNA: TGTGCCAGCAGCCTACTTAGCGGGACTAGCGGGAGTGGCACAGATACGCAGTATTTT.

The V call is TRBV7-9, the J call TRBJ1-4; no clear D. Germline-derived CDR1 and CDR2 are SEHNR and FQNEAQ (reference sequence). The V end was cut by 1 base, the J end by 8 bases, with 17 bases between. The CDR3 consists of 16 residues. The CDR3: CASSLDLPPEVEKLFF. The CDR3 coding sequence is TGTGCCAGCAGCTTAGATCTCCCCCCGGAGGTGGAAAAACTGTTTTTT.

The chain combines TRBV6-1 with TRBJ1-5; tentative D call: TRBD1 (6 bases). CDR1 is MNHNS and CDR2 is SASEGT in the germline V gene. The CDR3 runs 15 residues. V was pared by 6 bases and J by 5 bases, with 17 bases between. The CDR3 loop is CASSDLGQSYQPQHF. Written as DNA, the CDR3 is TGTGCCAGCAGCGACTTAGGACAGAGCTATCAGCCCCAGCATTTT.

This clone appeared a single time. V usage is TRBV28 and J usage is TRBJ1-5; 7 bases are a match to TRBD1. The CDR3 runs to 18 residues. V was clipped by 6 bases and J by 0 bases; unmatched bases: 14. CDR1 is MDHEN and CDR2 is SYDVKM in the germline V gene. CDR3 region: CASSTNLRGGVSNQPQHF. The CDR3 DNA reads TGTGCCAGCAGCACAAACCTCAGGGGGGGGGTTAGCAATCAGCCCCAGCATTTT. Based on the CDR3 plus reference TRBV28 and TRBJ1-5, the full variable domain is DVKVTQSSRYLVKRTGEKVFLECVQDMDHENMFWYRQDPGLGLRLIYFSYDVKMKEKGDIPEGYSVSREKKERFSLILESASTNQTSMYLCASSTNLRGGVSNQPQHFGDGTRLSIL.

In its sample, this clone was seen a few times. This chain uses TRBV30 with TRBJ1-2; 9 bases fit TRBD1. Trimming cost V 2 bases and J 4 bases; bases outside gene matches: 2. The germline gives CDR1 GTSNPN, CDR2 SVGIG (reference sequence). The CDR3 consists of 13 residues. The CDR3 reads CAWSTGGAYGYTF. For the CDR3, the DNA is TGTGCCTGGAGTACAGGGGGCGCCTATGGCTACACCTTC. Variable domain in full (rest from reference TRBV30 and TRBJ1-2): SQTIHQWPATLVQPVGSPLSLECTVEGTSNPNLYWYRQAAGRGLQLLFYSVGIGQISSEVPQNLSASRPQDRQFILSSKKLLLSDSGFYLCAWSTGGAYGYTFGSGTRLTVV.

Details on this clone: A read error may account for a junction end that differs from germline. The V call is TRBV7-7, the J call TRBJ2-5; weak D call: TRBD1 (5 bases). Per the germline V gene, CDR1 is SSHAT and CDR2 is FNYEAQ (reference sequence). The CDR3 is made up of 14 amino acids. In DNA, the CDR3 is TGTGCTAGCAGCTTAGGACATACCCAAGAGACCCAGTACTTC. Its protein product is CASSLGHTQETQYF.

V usage is TRBV27 and J usage is TRBJ2-2; D is ambiguous. V was clipped by 1 base and J by 7 bases, with 13 bases between them. The CDR3 loop spans 15 amino acids. Germline CDR1 and CDR2: MNHEY and SMNVEV (reference sequence). CDR3 bases: TGTGCCAGCAGTTTATTGGCGGCGGTCGGCGGGGAGCTGTTTTTT. Amino acid sequence: CASSLLAAVGGELFF.

The V call is TRBV6-5, the J call TRBJ2-7, with D perhaps matching TRBD2 (6 bases). V lost 7 bases and J 6 bases, leaving 16 bases between the germline ends. CDR1 and CDR2 from the germline V gene are MNHEY and SVGAGI. CDR3 size: 13 residues. DNA of the CDR3: TGTGCCAGCATGATGACTAGGTCGGGCGAGCAGTACTTC. Its protein product is CASMMTRSGEQYF.

V is TRBV6-9 and J is TRBJ1-1, with TRBD1 as a possible D gene (5 bases). Trimming cost V 6 bases and J 6 bases, with 14 bases left between them. Germline V CDR1 and CDR2: MNHGY, SVAAGI. CDR3 length: 13 amino acids. CDR3: CASSLTGDAEAFF. The CDR3 DNA reads as TGTGCCAGCAGCCTTACTGGGGACGCTGAAGCTTTCTTT.

This rearrangement joins TRBV6-4 to TRBJ2-1, with 8 bases that match TRBD2. V dropped 4 bases and J dropped 4; count of bases not matched to a gene: 12. CDR1 MRHNA and CDR2 SNTAGT come from the germline V gene. CDR3 size: 17 residues. In DNA, the CDR3 is TGTGCCAGCAGTGGAGAGATGGGGCGGGGGGCTTACAATGAGCAGTTCTTC. Encoded protein: CASSGEMGRGAYNEQFF.

The chain has TRBV5-1 and TRBJ2-1; TRBD2 matches 8 bases. J was trimmed by 7 bases and V by 1 base; bases with no gene match: 7. This CDR3 is 15 amino acids long. Germline CDR1 and CDR2: SGHRS and YFSETQ. As DNA, the CDR3 is TGCGCCAGCAGCTTGACGGGAGGGCCAATGAATGAGCAGTTCTTC. Translated: CASSLTGGPMNEQFF. The variable domain in full, completed from reference TRBV5-1 and TRBJ2-1, reads KAGVTQTPRYLIKTRGQQVTLSCSPISGHRSVSWYQQTPGQGLQFLFEYFSETQRNKGNFPGRFSGRQFSNSRSEMNVSTLELGDSALYLCASSLTGGPMNEQFFGPGTRLTVL.

V is TRBV7-2 and J is TRBJ1-2; 7 positions agree with TRBD1. J was trimmed by 3 bases and V by 3 bases; bases with no gene match: 4. Germline CDR1 and CDR2: SGHTA and FQGNSA. The CDR3 is 14 amino acids. CDR3 protein: CASSFEGADYGYTF. The CDR3 DNA reads as TGTGCCAGCAGCTTCGAGGGGGCGGACTATGGCTACACCTTC. The variable domain in full, completed from reference TRBV7-2 and TRBJ1-2, reads GAGVSQSPSNKVTEKGKDVELRCDPISGHTALYWYRQSLGQGLEFLIYFQGNSAPDKSGLPSDRFSAERTGGSVSTLTIQRTQQEDSAVYLCASSFEGADYGYTFGSGTRLTVV.

The chain carries TRBV5-1 and TRBJ2-3; 7 bases are shared with TRBD1. V dropped 0 bases and J dropped 0; count of bases not matched to a gene: 4. The CDR3 consists of 16 residues. Germline assignment: CDR1 SGHRS and CDR2 YFSETQ. CDR3 coding DNA: TGCGCCAGCAGCTTGGGGGACAGCCGAAGCACAGATACGCAGTATTTT. It translates to CASSLGDSRSTDTQYF.

The gene calls are TRBV12-1 and TRBJ1-5; the tabulated D call, TRBD1, remains unverified against the DNA. TRBV12-1 is described as a pseudogene. The CDR3 covers 17 residues. DNA of the CDR3: TGTGCCAGCAGCTATTTACCGACAGGGGGCCGTCGGCAGCCCCAGCATTTT. Translation: CASSYLPTGGRRQPQHF.

The chain recombines TRBV15 with TRBJ2-3, with D unclear. Germline values: CDR1 LNHNV, CDR2 YYDKDF (reference sequence). The CDR3 is 15 residues long. V was cut by 0 bases and J by 2 bases, with 9 bases left in between. The CDR3 region has the DNA TGTGCCACCAGCAGAGATCCGGCGCCCACAGATACGCAGTATTTT. Encoded protein: CATSRDPAPTDTQYF. Full variable domain (remainder filled in from reference TRBV15 and TRBJ2-3): DAMVIQNPRYQVTQFGKPVTLSCSQTLNHNVMYWYQQKSSQAPKLLFHYYDKDFNNEADTPDNFQSRRPNTSFCFLDIRSPGLGDTAMYLCATSRDPAPTDTQYFGPGTRLTVL.

This chain joins TRBV27 and TRBJ1-2; D not certain. This CDR3 has 18 residues. Germline CDR1 is MNHEY and CDR2 is SMNVEV (reference sequence). V was cut by 1 base and J by 7 bases, with 25 bases left in between. CDR3 nucleotides: TGTGCCAGCAGTTTATTACCCCCTTATCCAGGAGAGGCGTTTGGCTACACCTTC. It specifies CASSLLPPYPGEAFGYTF.

The J gene is TRBJ1-1, the V gene TRBV6-6, with D hard to call. The CDR3 extends over 14 amino acids. Germline CDR1 reads MNHNY; CDR2 reads SVGAGI (reference sequence). Between the trimmed V and J ends, which lost 11 bases and 0 bases, there was a span of 16 bases. The CDR3 loop is CAAGVGLMNTEAFF. In DNA, the CDR3 is TGTGCCGCTGGGGTAGGACTAATGAACACTGAAGCTTTCTTT.

The J gene is TRBJ2-3, the V gene TRBV4-3; no definite D call. This CDR3 is built from 15 residues. CDR1 is LGHNA, CDR2 YSLEER, per germline. V gave up 0 bases and J gave up 0 bases, with 7 bases separating them. CDR3 loop: CASSQDSGSTDTQYF. DNA of the CDR3: TGCGCCAGCAGCCAAGATTCCGGAAGCACAGATACGCAGTATTTT.

This chain uses TRBV11-3 with TRBJ1-2; D is undetermined. Germline CDR1 reads SGHNT; CDR2 reads YENEEA. Trimming pared 7 bases from V and 0 bases from J, leaving 18 bases between. CDR3 size: 16 residues. DNA of the CDR3: TGTGCCAGCAACCTGTGGTCTACAGAGACTAACTATGGCTACACCTTC. It codes for CASNLWSTETNYGYTF. The full variable domain, rest sourced from reference TRBV11-3 and TRBJ1-2, is EAGVVQSPRYKIIEKKQPVAFWCNPISGHNTLYWYLQNLGQGPELLIRYENEEAVDDSQLPKDRFSAERLKGVDSTLKIQPAELGDSAVYLCASNLWSTETNYGYTFGSGTRLTVV.

The rearrangement uses TRBV7-8 and TRBJ2-5; D may be TRBD1 (6 bases). The CDR3 is made up of 16 amino acids. Germline V lookup: CDR1 SGHVS, CDR2 FQNEAQ. V dropped 6 bases and J dropped 1 base, with 18 bases sitting between them. Here the CDR3 reads CASRTTGTRIQETQYF. In DNA, the CDR3 is TGTGCCAGCAGAACAACAGGGACCCGGATCCAAGAGACCCAGTACTTC.

The rearrangement joins TRBV19 to TRBJ1-4; no firm D call. The CDR3 covers 14 residues. Germline CDR1 LNHDA, CDR2 SQIVND (reference sequence). V lost 0 bases and J lost 8, with 10 bases in between. The CDR3 DNA reads as TGTGCCAGTAGTATAGAGCAGTTCGGGGAAAAACTGTTTTTT. It codes for CASSIEQFGEKLFF. The complete variable domain, with remaining parts taken from reference TRBV19 and TRBJ1-4, reads DGGITQSPKYLFRKEGQNVTLSCEQNLNHDAMYWYRQDPGQGLRLIYYSQIVNDFQKGDIAEGYSVSREKKESFPLTVTSAQKNPTAFYLCASSIEQFGEKLFFGSGTQLSVL.